Presented here are 17 T cell receptor beta chains from one specimen sequenced in a study of T cells in Graves' hyperthyroidism and ophthalmopathy. Researchers amplified the TCR beta CDR3 regions from RNA transcripts. First-round RT-PCR with HTBI primers amplified the TCR CDR3 region. Using its own MiXCR run on the multiplex PCR reads, TCRdb lists one record per CDR3 protein. Here the sample spans about 500,000 distinct CDR3 sequences, 17% being singletons. The sample comprised blood. The receptors were gathered from a woman between 18 and 29 years old with Graves' ophthalmopathy.

The table lists this clonotype with a few counts. V is TRBV4-2 and J is TRBJ2-7; 12 bases line up with TRBD1. The CDR3 is made up of 16 amino acids. Germline CDR1 is LGHNA and CDR2 is YNFKEQ. After removal of 2 bases from V and 5 bases from J, the junction contained 7 bases not matched to a gene. CDR3 bases: TGTGCCAGCAGCCAATTTCCGGGACAGGGGGCAGACGAGCAGTACTTC. Translation: CASSQFPGQGADEQYF.

This clonotype was detected many times. The chain employs TRBV12-3 or TRBV12-4 and TRBJ1-5, with unresolved D. The CDR3 contains 15 residues. Trimming removed 0 bases at V and 3 bases at J, with 9 bases between. CDR3 coding DNA: TGTGCCAGCAGTTTAGCGCTTACAGTCAATCAGCCCCAGCATTTT. Amino acids: CASSLALTVNQPQHF.

To note about this clonotype: This clone may be a read error of a much larger clone one base away. The J gene is TRBJ2-1, the V gene TRBV28; TRBD1 aligns across 7 bases. The V gene end was trimmed by 7 bases and the J gene end by 8 bases; junction bases not matched to a gene: 14. Germline V gene data show CDR1 as MDHEN and CDR2 as SYDVKM. The CDR3 contains 15 residues. The CDR3: CASTSEQGSLDEQFF. As DNA, the CDR3 is TGTGCCAGCACGTCGGAACAGGGGTCGTTGGATGAGCAGTTCTTC.

The chain recombines TRBV27 with TRBJ2-2; TRBD2 aligns across 10 bases. Germline loops: CDR1 MNHEY, CDR2 SMNVEV (reference sequence). J lost 5 bases, V lost 3 bases, and 9 bases had no gene match. There are 17 residues in the CDR3. The CDR3, as DNA: TGTGCCAGCAGTTTGTGGGCTAGCGGGAGCGGGACCGGGGAGCTGTTTTTT. This encodes CASSLWASGSGTGELFF.

This clonotype was observed at least ten times. V is TRBV3-1 and J is TRBJ1-2, with TRBD1 matching 8 bases. The V and J ends lost 5 bases and 5 bases, in that order; junction bases with no gene match: 7. The CDR3 contains 14 residues. Germline lookup yields CDR1 LGHDT and CDR2 YNNKEL (reference sequence). The CDR3 coding sequence is TGTGCCAGCAGCGAGACAGGGGACGGGTATGGCTACACCTTC. It yields the protein CASSETGDGYGYTF.

This clonotype was seen ten or more times. This chain joins TRBV7-2 and TRBJ2-7, with TRBD2 matching over 9 bases. The CDR3 contains 16 residues. Germline CDR1 is SGHTA and CDR2 is FQGNSA. Trimming cost V 2 bases and J 4 bases; bases outside gene matches: 9. CDR3 sequence reads: CASSLSAGGRRYEQYF. CDR3 nucleotides: TGTGCCAGCAGCTTAAGTGCGGGGGGGCGTCGATACGAGCAGTACTTC.

This clonotype was seen a handful of times. The J gene is TRBJ1-2, the V gene TRBV6-2 or TRBV6-3; TRBD1 agrees at 8 bases. Germline V CDR1 and CDR2: MNHEY, SVGEGT. V shed 7 bases and J 2 bases; nucleotides not matched to a gene: 6. This CDR3 region has 14 residues. CDR3 amino acids: CASIRDRNNYGYTF. The DNA for the CDR3 is TGTGCCAGCATCCGGGACAGGAACAACTATGGCTACACCTTC.

This clonotype was counted ten times or more. This chain uses TRBV28 with TRBJ2-3; D gene uncertain. The germline gives CDR1 MDHEN, CDR2 SYDVKM. Trimming pared 6 bases from V and 3 bases from J, leaving 13 bases between. This CDR3 has 14 residues. The CDR3 protein is CASSLRVVTDTQYF. In DNA form, the CDR3 reads TGTGCCAGCAGCCTCCGGGTTGTTACAGATACGCAGTATTTT. Combining the CDR3 with reference TRBV28 and TRBJ2-3 gives the whole variable domain DVKVTQSSRYLVKRTGEKVFLECVQDMDHENMFWYRQDPGLGLRLIYFSYDVKMKEKGDIPEGYSVSREKKERFSLILESASTNQTSMYLCASSLRVVTDTQYFGPGTRLTVL.

This clonotype appeared a few times. J is TRBJ2-2 and V is TRBV20-1, with D uncertain. V was pared by 6 bases and J by 0 bases, with 11 bases between. Per germline, CDR1 DFQATT and CDR2 SNEGSKA (reference sequence). The CDR3 spans 14 residues. CDR3: CSADAAPNTGELFF. For the CDR3, the DNA is TGCAGTGCGGATGCAGCTCCGAACACCGGGGAGCTGTTTTTT.

For this clonotype: This sequence may be a read error, since a much larger clone differs from it by one base. The V and J genes are TRBV28 and TRBJ1-5; D gene unclear. Looked up from germline, CDR1 is MDHEN and CDR2 is SYDVKM. The CDR3 runs to 15 residues. V was cut by 3 bases and J by 3 bases, with 12 bases left in between. CDR3 amino acids: CASSFAGRYNQPQHF. CDR3 coding DNA: TGTGCCAGCAGTTTTGCCGGACGATACAATCAGCCCCAGCATTTT.

This clonotype was found many times. The chain couples TRBV28 to TRBJ2-1; 7 bases agree with TRBD2. In germline, CDR1 is MDHEN, CDR2 SYDVKM. The CDR3 sequence is 17 residues long. J was trimmed by 3 bases and V by 2 bases; bases with no gene match: 10. CDR3: CASSLRTGGVNYNEQFF. The CDR3 DNA is TGTGCCAGCAGTTTACGGACGGGGGGAGTGAACTACAATGAGCAGTTCTTC. The full variable domain, rest sourced from reference TRBV28 and TRBJ2-1, is DVKVTQSSRYLVKRTGEKVFLECVQDMDHENMFWYRQDPGLGLRLIYFSYDVKMKEKGDIPEGYSVSREKKERFSLILESASTNQTSMYLCASSLRTGGVNYNEQFFGPGTRLTVL.

The sample holds a few counts of this clonotype. The chain combines TRBV5-1 with TRBJ2-1; 9 bases fit TRBD2. V trimming: 0 bases; J trimming: 4 bases; junction bases outside the gene matches: 5. CDR3 size: 16 residues. The germline CDR1 and CDR2 sequences are SGHRS and YFSETQ. CDR3 amino acids: CASSLEASGDYNEQFF. CDR3 bases: TGCGCCAGCAGCTTGGAGGCTAGCGGGGATTACAATGAGCAGTTCTTC.

This sequence joins TRBV3-1 and TRBJ2-7; 10 bases fit TRBD1. This CDR3 contains 14 residues. Per the germline V gene, CDR1 is LGHDT and CDR2 is YNNKEL (reference sequence). V shed 4 bases and J 6 bases; nucleotides not matched to a gene: 6. The CDR3 region is CASSRVDRGLEQYF. CDR3 nucleotides: TGTGCCAGCAGCCGCGTTGACAGGGGGCTCGAGCAGTACTTC.

In its sample, this clonotype was seen many times. The V and J genes are TRBV11-2 and TRBJ2-1; TRBD2 aligns across 7 bases. Germline V CDR1 and CDR2: SGHAT, FQNNGV. Trimming took 6 bases from V and 7 from J; bases not matched to a gene: 15. The CDR3 has 16 residues. CDR3 bases: TGTGCCAGCAGTTATAACGTACTAGCGAGAAAGAATGAGCAGTTCTTC. Protein: CASSYNVLARKNEQFF.

In its sample, this clonotype was seen many times. CDR3 sequence reads: CASSPVGGTATYEQYF. For the CDR3, the DNA is TGTGCCAGCAGTCCCGTGGGGGGGACGGCGACCTACGAGCAGTACTTC. This chain uses TRBV27 with TRBJ2-7, with TRBD2 matching over 7 bases. Germline CDR1 and CDR2: MNHEY and SMNVEV (reference sequence). V shed 5 bases, J shed 2 bases, and the junction held 12 bases outside the gene matches. This CDR3 region has 16 residues.

This chain joins TRBV10-1 and TRBJ1-2; 7 positions agree with TRBD1. The CDR3 has 15 amino acids. Germline V lookup: CDR1 WNHNN, CDR2 SYGVQD (reference sequence). Trimming at V came to 3 bases and at J to 7 bases, leaving 11 bases not matched to a gene. CDR3 sequence reads: CASSDHRQGISGYTF. The CDR3 DNA follows: TGCGCCAGCAGTGACCACCGACAGGGAATAAGTGGCTACACCTTC.

Ten or more counts support this clonotype. The chain couples TRBV7-2 to TRBJ1-5, with D unresolved. Between the trimmed V and J ends, which lost 2 bases and 6 bases, there was a span of 17 bases. CDR3 length: 16 amino acids. Germline CDR1 is SGHTA and CDR2 is FQGNSA. The CDR3 reads CASSLRSREAGQPQHF. The CDR3 DNA follows: TGTGCCAGCAGCTTACGGTCGAGGGAAGCCGGTCAGCCCCAGCATTTT.